The sequence of this T cell receptor (beta chain) was determined in a study of blood T cell repertoires in COVID-19. Per the study methods: Estimation of nucleated cell counts relied on the amplification of reference gene primers. Here immunoSEQ multiplex PCR was the method, and the copy in TCRdb shows in-frame clones only, minus some. The V and J calls and clone size were taken over from that table, and D and trimming were inferred from the DNA. The table has some 110,000 clones, over 65% seen once. The germline CDR1 and CDR2 sequences are LGHDT and YNNKEL (reference sequence). The CDR3 consists of 14 residues. Trimming left V 3 bases short and J 7 bases short, with 15 bases between.

This receptor was identified in an elderly man with COVID-19, enrolled during active disease. The rearrangement uses TRBV3-1 (or the pseudogene TRBV3-2) and TRBJ1-2; a possible D gene is TRBD1 (6 bases). Sequenced input: peripheral blood. CDR3 DNA: TGTGCCAGCAGCCACACCGGGACACTAGGTGGCTACACCTTC. Protein product: CASSHTGTLGGYTF.